This TCR beta chain was sequenced for a study of shared clonotypes between healthy human individuals. On the study more broadly: A donor's plate count was three for CD4 naive and three for CD4 memory; CD8 naive had two and CD8 memory one.

Germline CDR1 and CDR2: SGDLS and YYNGEE. The CDR3 consists of 18 residues. Trimming took 3 bases from V and 0 from J, leaving 19 bases between them. Study processing details: ImmunoSEQ junction-only sequences lacked quality scores, so their filtering differed. Repertoires were generated with immunoSEQ multiplex PCR, while TCRdb's copy carries only in-frame clones and drops some. The V and J calls and clone size are taken from that table; D and trimming were inferred from the DNA. The sample has hundreds of thousands of clones; around 73% are singletons. The sample consisted of memory CD4+ T cells sorted from blood. Subset noted: CD45RA-negative fraction. The receptor was derived from a woman younger than 45 in good health. The chain joins TRBV9 to TRBJ2-4; the D gene is possibly TRBD2 (6 bases). The CDR3 loop is CASSARAGQGRAKNIQYF. The DNA of the CDR3 is TGTGCCAGCAGCGCCAGGGCGGGGCAGGGTCGAGCCAAAAACATTCAGTACTTC. Looking up the rest from reference TRBV9 and TRBJ2-4 gives the full variable domain: DSGVTQTPKHLITATGQRVTLRCSPRSGDLSVYWYQQSLDQGLQFLIQYYNGEERAKGNILERFSAQQFPDLHSELNLSSLELGDSALYFCASSARAGQGRAKNIQYFGAGTRLSVL.